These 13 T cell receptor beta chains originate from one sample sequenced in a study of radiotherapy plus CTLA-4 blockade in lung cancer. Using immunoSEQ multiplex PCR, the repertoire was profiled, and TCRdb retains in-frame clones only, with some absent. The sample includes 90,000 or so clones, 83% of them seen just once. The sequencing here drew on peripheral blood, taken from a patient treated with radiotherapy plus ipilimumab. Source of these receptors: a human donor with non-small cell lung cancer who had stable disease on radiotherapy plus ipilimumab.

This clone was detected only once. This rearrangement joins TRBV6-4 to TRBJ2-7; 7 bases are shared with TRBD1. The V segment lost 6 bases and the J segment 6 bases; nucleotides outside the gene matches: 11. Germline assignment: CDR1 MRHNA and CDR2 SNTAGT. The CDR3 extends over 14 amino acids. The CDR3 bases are TGTGCCAGCAGCAAGGGGGCGATCAACCGCGAGCAGTACTTC. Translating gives CASSKGAINREQYF.

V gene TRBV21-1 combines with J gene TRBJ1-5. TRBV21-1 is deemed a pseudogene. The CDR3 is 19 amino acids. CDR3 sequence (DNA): TGTGCCAGCAGCCAAATGTCGGACGCGGTAGAGGAAACAAATCAGCCCCAGCATTTT. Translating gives CASSQMSDAVEETNQPQHF.

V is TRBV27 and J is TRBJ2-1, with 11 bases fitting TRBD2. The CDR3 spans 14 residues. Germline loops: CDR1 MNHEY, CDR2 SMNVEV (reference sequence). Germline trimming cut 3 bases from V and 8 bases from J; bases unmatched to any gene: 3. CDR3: CASSFSGRADEQFF. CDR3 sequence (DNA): TGTGCCAGCAGTTTTAGCGGGAGGGCGGATGAGCAGTTCTTC.

CDR3 sequence: CASSRAGGEADTQYF. DNA of the CDR3: TGTGCCAGCAGTCGGGCGGGAGGAGAGGCAGATACGCAGTATTTT. The chain couples TRBV6-4 to TRBJ2-3; 8 bases align to TRBD2. The germline V gene has CDR1 MRHNA and CDR2 SNTAGT. The CDR3 is 15 amino acids. J lost 4 bases, V lost 5 bases, and 8 bases had no gene match.

The CDR3 DNA sequence: TGTGCCAGCAGCTTACAGGGACAGGGGGGGAACAATGAGCAGTTCTTC. Translating gives CASSLQGQGGNNEQFF. The chain couples TRBV7-2 to TRBJ2-1, with 11 bases lining up with TRBD1. With V trimmed by 2 bases and J by 5 bases, 5 bases remained unmatched. The CDR3 length is 16 residues. CDR1 and CDR2 from the germline V gene are SGHTA and FQGNSA. Based on the CDR3 plus reference TRBV7-2 and TRBJ2-1, the full variable domain is GAGVSQSPSNKVTEKGKDVELRCDPISGHTALYWYRQSLGQGLEFLIYFQGNSAPDKSGLPSDRFSAERTGGSVSTLTIQRTQQEDSAVYLCASSLQGQGGNNEQFFGPGTRLTVL.

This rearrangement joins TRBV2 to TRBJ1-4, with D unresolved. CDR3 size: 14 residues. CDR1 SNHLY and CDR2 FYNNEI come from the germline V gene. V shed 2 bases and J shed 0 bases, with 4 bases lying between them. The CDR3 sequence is CASSEQATNEKLFF. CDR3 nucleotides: TGTGCCAGCAGTGAACAGGCAACTAATGAAAAACTGTTTTTT.

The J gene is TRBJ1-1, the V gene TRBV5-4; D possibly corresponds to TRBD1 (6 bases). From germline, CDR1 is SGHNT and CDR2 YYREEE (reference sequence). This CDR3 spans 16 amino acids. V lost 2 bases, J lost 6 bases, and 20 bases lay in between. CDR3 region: CASSFMFGQGSPEAFF. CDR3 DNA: TGTGCCAGCAGCTTTATGTTTGGCCAGGGGAGCCCTGAAGCTTTCTTT.

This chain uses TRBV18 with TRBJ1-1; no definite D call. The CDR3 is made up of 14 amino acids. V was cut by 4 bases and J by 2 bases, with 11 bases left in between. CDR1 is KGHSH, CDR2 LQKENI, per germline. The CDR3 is CASSLVDPNTEAFF. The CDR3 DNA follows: TGTGCCAGCTCACTGGTGGACCCAAACACTGAAGCTTTCTTT.

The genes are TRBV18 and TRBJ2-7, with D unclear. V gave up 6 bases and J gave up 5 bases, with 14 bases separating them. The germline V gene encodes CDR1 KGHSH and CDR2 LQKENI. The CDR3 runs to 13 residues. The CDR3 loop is CASSGNKVDEQYF. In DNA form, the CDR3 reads TGTGCCAGCTCGGGGAATAAGGTAGACGAGCAGTACTTC.

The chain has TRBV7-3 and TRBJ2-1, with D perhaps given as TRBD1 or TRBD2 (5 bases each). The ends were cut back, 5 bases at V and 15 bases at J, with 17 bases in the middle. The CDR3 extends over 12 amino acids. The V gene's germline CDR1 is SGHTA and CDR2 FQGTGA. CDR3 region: CASSPGGREMFF. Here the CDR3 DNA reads TGTGCCAGCAGCCCTGGGGGAAGAGAGATGTTCTTC. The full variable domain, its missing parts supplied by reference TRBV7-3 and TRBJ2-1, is GAGVSQTPSNKVTEKGKYVELRCDPISGHTALYWYRQSLGQGPEFLIYFQGTGAADDSGLPNDRFFAVRPEGSVSTLKIQRTERGDSAVYLCASSPGGREMFFGPGTRLTVL.

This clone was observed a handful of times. The CDR3 bases are TGTGCCTGGAGTGTTGGTAGACAGGCAAACACTGAAGCTTTCTTT. Amino acid sequence: CAWSVGRQANTEAFF. This chain joins TRBV30 and TRBJ1-1, with D possibly TRBD1 on 6 matching bases. With 0 bases removed from V and 2 bases from J, the gap between germline ends came to 13 bases. Germline lookup yields CDR1 GTSNPN and CDR2 SVGIG (reference sequence). CDR3 length: 15 residues.

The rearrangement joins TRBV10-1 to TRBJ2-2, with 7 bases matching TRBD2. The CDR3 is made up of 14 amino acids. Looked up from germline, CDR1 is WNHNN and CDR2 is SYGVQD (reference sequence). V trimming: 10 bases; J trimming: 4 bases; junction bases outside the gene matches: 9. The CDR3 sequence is CATSTSRGTGELFF. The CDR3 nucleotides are TGCGCCACCTCGACTAGCCGGGGCACCGGGGAGCTGTTTTTT.

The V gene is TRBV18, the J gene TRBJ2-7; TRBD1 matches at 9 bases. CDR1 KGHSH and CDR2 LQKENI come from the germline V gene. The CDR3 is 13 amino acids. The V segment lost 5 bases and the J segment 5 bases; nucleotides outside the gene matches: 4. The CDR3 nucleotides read TGTGCCAGCTCAACCGGACAGGGGAACGAGCAGTACTTC. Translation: CASSTGQGNEQYF. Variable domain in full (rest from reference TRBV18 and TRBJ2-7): NAGVMQNPRHLVRRRGQEARLRCSPMKGHSHVYWYRQLPEEGLKFMVYLQKENIIDESGMPKERFSAEFPKEGPSILRIQQVVRGDSAAYFCASSTGQGNEQYFGPGTRLTVT.